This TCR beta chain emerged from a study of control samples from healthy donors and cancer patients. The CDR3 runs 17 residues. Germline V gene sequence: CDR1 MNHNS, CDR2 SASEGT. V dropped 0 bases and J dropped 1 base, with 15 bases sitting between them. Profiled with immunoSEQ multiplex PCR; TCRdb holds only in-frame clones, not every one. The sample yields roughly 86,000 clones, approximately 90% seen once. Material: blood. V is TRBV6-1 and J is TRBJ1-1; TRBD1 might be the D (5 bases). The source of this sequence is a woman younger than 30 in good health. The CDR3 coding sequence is TGTGCCAGCAGTGAAGCTCCGTGGGAAGGGGAGAACACTGAAGCTTTCTTT. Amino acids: CASSEAPWEGENTEAFF.